This T cell receptor beta chain was found in a study of T cells in Graves' hyperthyroidism and ophthalmopathy (dated by TCRdb to about 2019). For the wider study: Peripheral blood was collected at initial diagnosis, before any treatment. Prospective prediction of ophthalmopathy was tested in an independent validation cohort of 18 to 20 hyperthyroidism patients and 17 patients who later progressed to ophthalmopathy. TCR V-J signatures able to tell the groups apart were searched for in a discovery cohort of 100 patients, of whom under 45 had Graves' ophthalmopathy and 55 to 65 had stable Graves' hyperthyroidism. In addition, the study compared T-cell repertoires in thyroid tissue and in blood from roughly 6 Graves' hyperthyroidism patients. The 100 discovery patients were divided at random into training and test sets in a 7:3 ratio. After sampling, hyperthyroidism patients received methimazole starting at 30 mg daily, and ophthalmopathy patients received high-dose intravenous methylprednisolone. The paper reports TCR Vbeta CDR3 sequencing of approximately 130 peripheral blood samples: 43 ophthalmopathy, 75 to 80 hyperthyroidism and around 17 progressor patients. Broad study findings and their caveats: In validation, the model predicted progression to ophthalmopathy with around 71% sensitivity and less than 75% specificity, a median of roughly seven months before onset. Sample size was not statistically predetermined, and investigators were not blinded to group allocation. Most expanded thyroid clonotypes (frequency above 0.001) were also detected in blood, suggesting blood repertoires may reflect thyroid immune responses. A model built on a 13 V-J signature distinguished ophthalmopathy from stable hyperthyroidism, reaching roughly 88% sensitivity and under 84% specificity in cross-validation and 80%/75% in testing.

Turning to this clonotype: This clone's antigen is unknown. No quality values exist for individual bases; no much larger clone is one base distant.

The TCR beta CDR3 regions were amplified from RNA transcripts. The TCR CDR3 was subjected to a first round of RT-PCR using the HTBI primer set and the Qiagen OneStep RT-PCR kit. A second multiplex PCR round built the libraries, followed by size selection and purification. Paired-end sequencing of the libraries was performed with 100 bp reads on an Illumina HiSeq2000. The original methods were these. SOAPnuke was used to process the raw data, throwing out any read that contained adapters or uncalled bases, had a mean Phred below 15, or lacked an exact constant-primer or identifier match. COPE v1.2.5 was used to merge the high-quality paired reads, and each unique nucleotide sequence was defined as a clonotype. MiTCR v1.1 was used to align clonotypes to the IMGT TRBV, TRBD and TRBJ reference segments. The analysis included only V-J combinations with a frequency above 0.0001, which together covered around 99% of the repertoires. The TCS score was defined as F50 (clonal expansion) divided by E x V (chaos), with BLOSUM62-based TCRdist calculated between CDR3 peptides within each V-J. Welch's t-statistics and random forest reduced roughly 530 V-J features to fewer than 15, which were used in a naive Bayes classifier (R e1071). TCRdb took the public reads, trimmed them with fastp at Q25, ran MiXCR for clone calling and kept in-frame beta chains. Duplicate CDR3 protein sequences are folded into a single record with the most common DNA and genes. The V and J calls shown here were made by TCRdb, not taken from the authors' results. The sample includes some 300,000 distinct CDR3 sequences, with 16% observed a single time. The ten biggest clones cover 33% of the sample.

Stable Graves' hyperthyroidism was defined as no progression to ophthalmopathy during 18 months of follow-up. Hyperthyroidism patients were newly diagnosed, had a disease duration of under 2 months, and were aged 18 to 65 years. Patients with uncontrolled infections, other autoimmune diseases, pregnancy or lactation were excluded. Clinical symptoms, serum thyroxine and TRAb, thyroid ultrasound, and orbital computed tomography formed the basis for the diagnoses. PBMCs were isolated from approximately 10 ml of fresh peripheral blood by Ficoll-Paque density gradient centrifugation. Total RNA was extracted using Trizol reagent, and RNA quality was assessed on an Agilent 2100 Bioanalyzer. The CDR3 goes from the cysteine to the phenylalanine over 16 residues. Just the 48-base CDR3 DNA is kept, in frame starting at base 1. V gives up 1 base and J gives up 2 bases, and the segment between their germline ends measures 15 bases. CDR1 and CDR2, looked up from the germline V gene, are MGHRA and YSYEKL.

This receptor was identified in a man aged 25-45 years with Graves' hyperthyroidism. Specimen: blood. The chain was built from TRBV4-1 and TRBJ2-7; no D gene is confidently identified. CDR3 protein: CASSQAPFGPTYEQYF. The DNA sequence reads TGCGCCAGCAGCCAAGCCCCCTTTGGGCCTACCTACGAGCAGTACTTC.